This T cell receptor beta chain is from a study of a mutant IDH1 vaccine in newly diagnosed glioma (dated by TCRdb to the early 2020s). At the level of the whole study: Vaccination started 4-6 weeks after radiotherapy alone, or was given together with temozolomide cycles in the groups whose treatment included chemotherapy. Six visits were used for peripheral blood collection: V03 (baseline), V05, V07, V10, V12 and V13. The week-35 safety follow-up took place at visit V12, and the week-47 end of study took place at visit V13. Longitudinal TCRB deep sequencing was done for about two dozen treated patients, wherever samples were available for exploratory analyses. Prior to enrollment, standard therapy consisting of radiotherapy alone, temozolomide alone, or radiochemotherapy with temozolomide had been administered to patients, with the combination being received by most patients. Of the approximately 30 treated patients, approximately 62% were male and approximately 38% were female, and the mean age was approximately 39 years.

The sample's time point label is to be understood as: week 35, safety follow-up. Every vaccine dose consisted of 300 ug of a 20-mer mutant IDH1 peptide in Montanide, administered subcutaneously together with topical imiquimod. Across visits V03 through V10, patients got a total of eight vaccinations, given in weeks 1, 3, 5, 7, 11, 15, 19 and 23. Newly diagnosed WHO grade 3 or 4 IDH1-mutant astrocytomas showing loss of nuclear ATRX were present in the donors. The samples were drawn from NOA16, a multicentre, single-arm, open-label phase I trial in Germany that tested a mutant IDH1 peptide vaccine in humans for the first time. Genomic DNA for TCRB sequencing was extracted from EDTA blood using the DNeasy Blood and Tissue Kit. The receptor library was made with the immunoSEQ multiplex PCR assay. Following the manufacturer's protocol, the hsTCRB Kit was used to amplify rearranged TCR beta chain sequences. An Illumina MiSeq was used to sequence the TCRB libraries. The authors processed their data as follows. Demultiplexing, trimming and gene mapping were performed with the kit vendor's proprietary platform. The table was pulled from immuneACCESS by TCRdb, which kept in-frame rearrangements only. Such tables lose some clones; where checked, under half of the loss comes from unresolved V genes, and the rest has no known cause. Clone size and the V and J calls come from that table; the DNA yielded D and trimming. For this sample the table gives about 64,000 clones, of which 74% were detected only once. The ten largest clones take up over 4% of the sample.

From the germline V gene, CDR1 is MDHEN and CDR2 is SYDVKM. The CDR3 holds 11 amino acids from the cysteine to the phenylalanine. Only CDR3 DNA remains: 33 bases, in frame from the first base. A distance of 3 bases separates the germline ends of V and J, which lose 6 bases and 1 base respectively. Of note for this clone: Its antigen target is currently unknown. No base-level quality is on record; no much larger clone is a single base apart.

Study-wide conclusions, independent of this receptor: Availability determined which PBMC samples were chosen for TCRB deep sequencing. Vaccine-induced immune responses across multiple MHC alleles were detected in over 80% of patients. No apparent relationship was observed between pseudoprogression and alterations in the top peripheral T cell clonotypes detected by TCRB sequencing. The authors noted that analyses of patient blood samples could not be reproduced because of sample limitations.

Here the sequenced sample was PBMCs, taken from a glioma patient whose treatment included an IDH1 peptide vaccine. The origin of this receptor is a man in his forties or fifties with glioma. The receptor chain draws on TRBV28 and TRBJ1-1; too little of a D gene remains to name it. The sequenced DNA: TGTGCCAGCAGGCGGAACACTGAAGCTTTCTTT. This yields the protein CASRRNTEAFF.